What follows are 6 T cell receptor beta chains derived from one specimen sequenced in a study of blood T cell repertoires in COVID-19. Assay: immunoSEQ multiplex PCR; the TCRdb copy retains only in-frame clones and omits some. The sample lists about 390,000 clones, around nine tenths occurring once. The sample taken for sequencing was PBMCs or T cells enriched from blood (not recorded which). The receptors come from a woman between 45 and 60 years old who had recovered from COVID-19.

This clone was picked up many times. The rearrangement uses TRBV7-9 and TRBJ2-7; D possibly corresponds to TRBD1 (5 bases). V lost 1 base and J 0 bases, leaving 16 bases between the germline ends. CDR1 SEHNR and CDR2 FQNEAQ come from the germline V gene (reference sequence). The CDR3 contains 17 residues. This CDR3 reads CASSLGGQGSSSYEQYF. In DNA, the CDR3 is TGTGCCAGCAGCTTAGGGGGTCAGGGTTCAAGCTCCTACGAGCAGTACTTC.

The V gene is TRBV9, the J gene TRBJ2-3; 10 bases agree with TRBD2. V gave up 2 bases and J gave up 7 bases; unmatched junction bases: 7. This CDR3 has 15 residues. Germline CDR1 is SGDLS and CDR2 is YYNGEE. The CDR3 spells CASSVLAGEPNTQYF. In nucleotides, the CDR3 is TGTGCCAGCAGCGTTCTAGCGGGGGAACCGAATACGCAGTATTTT. Based on the CDR3 plus reference TRBV9 and TRBJ2-3, the full variable domain is DSGVTQTPKHLITATGQRVTLRCSPRSGDLSVYWYQQSLDQGLQFLIQYYNGEERAKGNILERFSAQQFPDLHSELNLSSLELGDSALYFCASSVLAGEPNTQYFGPGTRLTVL.

The CDR3 region is CASSGQNLNTSPLHF. The CDR3 DNA follows: TGTGCCAGCAGTGGTCAGAATCTGAATACTTCACCCCTCCACTTT. The V and J genes are TRBV2 and TRBJ1-6; no definite D call. Germline values: CDR1 SNHLY, CDR2 FYNNEI. The V gene lost 4 bases and the J gene lost 9 bases, with 16 bases spanning the gap. CDR3 length: 15 residues.

J is TRBJ2-3 and V is TRBV19, with 9 bases matching TRBD2. The CDR3 covers 15 residues. Losses at the gene ends were 6 bases for V and 4 bases for J; bases not matched to a gene: 8. Germline assignment: CDR1 LNHDA and CDR2 SQIVND (reference sequence). The CDR3 DNA reads as TGTGCCAGTAGCAATAGCGGGGGATCAGCAGATACGCAGTATTTT. Protein: CASSNSGGSADTQYF.

J is TRBJ2-7 and V is TRBV2; tentatively, D is TRBD1 (6 bases). CDR1 is SNHLY and CDR2 is FYNNEI in the germline V gene. V was clipped by 4 bases and J by 4 bases, with 14 bases between them. CDR3 length: 14 amino acids. CDR3 sequence: CASSVQGYSYEQYF. As DNA, the CDR3 is TGTGCCAGCAGTGTACAGGGTTATTCGTACGAGCAGTACTTC.

J is TRBJ1-5 and V is TRBV27; D is possibly TRBD1 (6 bases). The CDR3 loop spans 17 amino acids. Per the germline V gene, CDR1 is MNHEY and CDR2 is SMNVEV (reference sequence). V lost 5 bases and J 2 bases, leaving 19 bases between the germline ends. CDR3 in amino acids: CASSHLAGAPGNQPQHF. The CDR3 DNA reads TGTGCCAGCAGTCATCTTGCGGGGGCGCCGGGCAATCAGCCCCAGCATTTT.